This record looks at one TCR beta chain sequence and its context. V was shortened by 2 bases and J by 4 bases, with 11 bases between the two germline ends. This CDR3 is built from 14 residues. Germline CDR1 is MNHEY and CDR2 is SMNVEV (reference sequence). This specimen belongs to a study of long-term antiretroviral therapy in people with HIV. Runs used v3.0 of the immunoSEQ assay and were done at survey level. The table came from immunoSEQ multiplex PCR; TCRdb's copy has only in-frame clones and leaves some out. The repertoire holds 34,000 or so clones, with over 75% as singletons. Sequencing used unsorted PBMCs, obtained about 3.3 years after starting antiretroviral therapy. V gene TRBV27 combines with J gene TRBJ1-1; D not certain. The sequence was collected from a man younger than 35 with HIV. This chain's CDR3 is CASSLLTGGTEAFF. The CDR3 coding sequence is TGTGCCAGCAGTTTACTTACTGGTGGCACTGAAGCTTTCTTT.